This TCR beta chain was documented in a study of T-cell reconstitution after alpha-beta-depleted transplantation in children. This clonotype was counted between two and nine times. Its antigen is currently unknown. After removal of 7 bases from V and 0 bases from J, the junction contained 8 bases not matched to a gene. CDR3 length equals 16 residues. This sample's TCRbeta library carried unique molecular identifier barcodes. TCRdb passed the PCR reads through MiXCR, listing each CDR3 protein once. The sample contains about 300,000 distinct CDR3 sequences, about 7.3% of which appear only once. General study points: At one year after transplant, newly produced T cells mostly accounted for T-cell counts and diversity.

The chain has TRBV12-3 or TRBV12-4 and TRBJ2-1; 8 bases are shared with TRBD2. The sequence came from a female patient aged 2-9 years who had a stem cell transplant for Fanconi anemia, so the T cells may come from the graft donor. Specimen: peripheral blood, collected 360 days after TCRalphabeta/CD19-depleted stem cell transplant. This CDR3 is CASTYSGGGSYNEQFF. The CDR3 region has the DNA TGTGCCAGCACTTATTCGGGGGGGGGCTCCTACAATGAGCAGTTCTTC.